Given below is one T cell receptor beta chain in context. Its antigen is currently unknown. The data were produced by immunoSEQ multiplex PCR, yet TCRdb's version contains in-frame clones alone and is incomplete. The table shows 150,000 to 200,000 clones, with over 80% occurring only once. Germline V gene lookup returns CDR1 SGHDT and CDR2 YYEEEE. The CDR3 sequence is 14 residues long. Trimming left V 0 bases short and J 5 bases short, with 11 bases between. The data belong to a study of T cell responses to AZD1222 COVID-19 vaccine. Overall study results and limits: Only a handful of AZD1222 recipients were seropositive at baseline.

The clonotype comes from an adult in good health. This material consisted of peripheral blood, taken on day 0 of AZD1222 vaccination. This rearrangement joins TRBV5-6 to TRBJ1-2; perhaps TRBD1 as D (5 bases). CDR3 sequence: CASSLEPGRYGYTF. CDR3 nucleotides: TGTGCCAGCAGCTTGGAGCCAGGGAGGTATGGCTACACCTTC.